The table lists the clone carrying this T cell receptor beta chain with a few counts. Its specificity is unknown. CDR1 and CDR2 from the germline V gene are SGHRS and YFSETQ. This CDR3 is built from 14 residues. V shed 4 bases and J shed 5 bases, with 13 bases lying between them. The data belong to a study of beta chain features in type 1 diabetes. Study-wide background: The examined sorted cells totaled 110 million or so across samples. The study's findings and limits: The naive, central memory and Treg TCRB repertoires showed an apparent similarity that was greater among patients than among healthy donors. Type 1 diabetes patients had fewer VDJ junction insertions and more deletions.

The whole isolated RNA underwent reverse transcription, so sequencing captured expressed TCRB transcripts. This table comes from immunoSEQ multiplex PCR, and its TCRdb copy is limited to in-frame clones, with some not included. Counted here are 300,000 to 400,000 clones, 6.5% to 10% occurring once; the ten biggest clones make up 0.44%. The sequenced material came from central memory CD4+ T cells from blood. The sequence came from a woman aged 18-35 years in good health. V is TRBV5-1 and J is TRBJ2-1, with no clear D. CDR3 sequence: CASSPVLGDNEQFF. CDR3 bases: TGCGCCAGCAGCCCGGTTTTGGGTGACAATGAGCAGTTCTTC. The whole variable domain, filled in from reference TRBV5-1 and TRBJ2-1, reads KAGVTQTPRYLIKTRGQQVTLSCSPISGHRSVSWYQQTPGQGLQFLFEYFSETQRNKGNFPGRFSGRQFSNSRSEMNVSTLELGDSALYLCASSPVLGDNEQFFGPGTRLTVL.